Listed here are 23 T cell receptor beta chains from one sample, sequenced in a study of blood T cell repertoires in COVID-19. Here immunoSEQ multiplex PCR was the method, and the copy in TCRdb shows in-frame clones only, minus some. This table holds approximately 150,000 clones, around 84% found once. The material sequenced was peripheral blood. The receptors derive from a woman older than 75 with acute or convalescent COVID-19.

The rearrangement uses TRBV27 and TRBJ1-1; a possible D gene is TRBD1 (5 bases). Per germline, CDR1 MNHEY and CDR2 SMNVEV (reference sequence). The CDR3 is 13 residues long. The V end lost 8 bases, the J end lost 11 bases, and 21 bases lay between the germline ends. CDR3 nucleotides: TGTGCCAGCCGGCTAGGGGACTGGGGAATGGCTTTCTTT. Translated: CASRLGDWGMAFF.

V is TRBV5-1 and J is TRBJ1-1; no reliable D call. Germline V gene lookup returns CDR1 SGHRS and CDR2 YFSETQ. The CDR3 loop spans 20 amino acids. The V end lost 1 base, the J end lost 1 base, and 26 bases lay between the germline ends. The CDR3: CASSLNSRSAGLDRNTEAFF. CDR3 sequence (DNA): TGCGCCAGCAGCTTGAATTCCCGCTCGGCAGGCCTTGATAGGAACACTGAAGCTTTCTTT.

V and J are TRBV7-8 and TRBJ2-1; TRBD2 matches 9 bases. Germline-derived CDR1 and CDR2 are SGHVS and FQNEAQ. This CDR3 comprises 16 residues. J was trimmed by 2 bases and V by 5 bases; bases with no gene match: 7. The DNA for the CDR3 is TGTGCCAGCAGCGAGCTTAGCGGGAGTACCTACAATGAGCAGTTCTTC. Amino acid sequence: CASSELSGSTYNEQFF.

This chain uses TRBV6-5 with TRBJ1-2, with D tentatively TRBD1 (6 bases). CDR1 is MNHEY and CDR2 is SVGAGI in the germline V gene. V lost 5 bases and J lost 0, with 10 bases in between. The CDR3 consists of 14 residues. The chain's CDR3 is CASSTGITNYGYTF. CDR3 nucleotide sequence: TGTGCCAGCAGTACAGGGATCACTAACTATGGCTACACCTTC.

The rearrangement uses TRBV18 and TRBJ2-7; D uncertain. The CDR3 runs 13 residues. Trimming took 0 bases from V and 6 from J, leaving 9 bases between them. Germline loops: CDR1 KGHSH, CDR2 LQKENI. The CDR3 here is CASSPPGSFEQYF. Here the CDR3 DNA reads TGTGCCAGCTCACCACCTGGTAGTTTCGAGCAGTACTTC.

Comment on this clone: Other DNA sequences in the same sample also yield this CDR3. CDR3 sequence (DNA): TGTGCCAGCAGCTTAGCACCGGGAATGAACACTGAAGCTTTCTTT. Its translation: CASSLAPGMNTEAFF. J is TRBJ1-1 and V is TRBV7-2; D call uncertain. The germline V gene has CDR1 SGHTA and CDR2 FQGNSA. V was pared by 0 bases and J by 0 bases, with 8 bases between. This CDR3 has 15 amino acids.

V usage is TRBV7-2 and J usage is TRBJ1-1; D is undetermined. The CDR3 contains 15 residues. V lost 2 bases and J lost 0, with 10 bases in between. Looked up from germline, CDR1 is SGHTA and CDR2 is FQGNSA. For the CDR3, the DNA is TGTGCCAGCAGCTTATTTGACGGGTTGAACACTGAAGCTTTCTTT. Translated: CASSLFDGLNTEAFF.

The rearrangement uses TRBV9 and TRBJ1-2; D is undetermined. V dropped 2 bases and J dropped 5 bases, with 16 bases sitting between them. The CDR3 consists of 15 residues. Germline V gene lookup returns CDR1 SGDLS and CDR2 YYNGEE. The CDR3 loop is CASSVGSGREYGYTF. CDR3 coding DNA: TGTGCCAGCAGCGTGGGCTCCGGGAGAGAGTATGGCTACACCTTC.

The J gene is TRBJ1-2, the V gene TRBV4-1; 7 nucleotides line up with TRBD1. J lost 6 bases, V lost 6 bases, and 19 bases had no gene match. There are 17 residues in the CDR3. Germline CDR1 MGHRA, CDR2 YSYEKL. The DNA of the CDR3 is TGCGCCAGCAGTCCCACAGGGGCCACAGGGAGTTACCATGGCTACACCTTC. Translated: CASSPTGATGSYHGYTF.

This clone has just a few counts. The chain employs TRBV7-2 and TRBJ2-7; 10 bases map to TRBD2. The V segment lost 1 base and the J segment 5 bases; nucleotides outside the gene matches: 8. Germline CDR1 SGHTA, CDR2 FQGNSA. The CDR3 loop spans 16 amino acids. The CDR3 DNA is TGTGCCAGCAGCTTAGATGGACTAGCGGACATAAACGAGCAGTACTTC. Amino acids: CASSLDGLADINEQYF.

The chain uses TRBV4-3 and TRBJ1-1; 9 nucleotides agree with TRBD1. Per germline, CDR1 LGHNA and CDR2 YSLEER. With 6 bases clipped from V and 6 bases from J, the junction kept 11 bases outside the gene matches. The CDR3 runs 15 residues. The CDR3 DNA reads as TGCGCCAGCAGTGATCCGACAGGGGGAAGCCCTGAAGCTTTCTTT. Its protein is CASSDPTGGSPEAFF.

The chain is built from TRBV2 and TRBJ1-2; 8 bases agree with TRBD1. CDR3 length equals 13 residues. CDR1 is SNHLY and CDR2 is FYNNEI in the germline V gene. Unmatched junction bases numbered 11, after V lost 9 bases and J lost 8 bases. CDR3 nucleotide sequence: TGTGCCAGTATACATCAGGGGGCTGAAGGCTACACCTTC. Protein product: CASIHQGAEGYTF.

The genes are TRBV7-2 and TRBJ2-3, with 11 bases fitting TRBD2. V lost 5 bases to trimming and J lost 3 bases; unmatched junction nucleotides: 7. CDR3 length: 16 residues. In germline, CDR1 is SGHTA, CDR2 FQGNSA. The CDR3 DNA reads as TGTGCCAGCAGCAGGCCTAGCGGGGGGTTGACAGATACGCAGTATTTT. It is translated as CASSRPSGGLTDTQYF.

The chain links TRBV19 to TRBJ1-2; D uncertain. The germline CDR1 and CDR2 sequences are LNHDA and SQIVND (reference sequence). The CDR3 loop spans 14 amino acids. V shed 5 bases and J shed 3 bases, with 13 bases lying between them. The CDR3 DNA sequence: TGTGCCAGTAGTCGGGGAGACACTTACTATGGCTACACCTTC. Protein sequence: CASSRGDTYYGYTF. Complete variable domain (other parts from reference TRBV19 and TRBJ1-2): DGGITQSPKYLFRKEGQNVTLSCEQNLNHDAMYWYRQDPGQGLRLIYYSQIVNDFQKGDIAEGYSVSREKKESFPLTVTSAQKNPTAFYLCASSRGDTYYGYTFGSGTRLTVV.

The rearrangement uses TRBV28 and TRBJ1-2; TRBD1 matches 9 bases. V was clipped by 5 bases and J by 5 bases; unmatched bases: 6. This CDR3 spans 14 amino acids. The germline V gene encodes CDR1 MDHEN and CDR2 SYDVKM. The CDR3 loop is CASSRGGTGYGYTF. The DNA of the CDR3 is TGTGCCAGCAGTCGGGGCGGGACAGGGTATGGCTACACCTTC.

The V call is TRBV3-1 (or the pseudogene TRBV3-2), the J call TRBJ2-7; the match to TRBD2 covers 7 bases. The trim removed 4 bases at V and 2 bases at J, leaving 5 bases unmatched. The CDR3 runs 14 residues. CDR1 LGHDT and CDR2 YNNKEL come from the germline V gene (reference sequence). Written as DNA, the CDR3 is TGTGCCAGCAGCCTTGGACTAGGGACCTACGAGCAGTACTTC. Residues: CASSLGLGTYEQYF.

The count of this clone is one. The chain recombines TRBV6-5 with TRBJ2-5, with D unresolved. The CDR3 has 12 residues. Trimming left V 5 bases short and J 0 bases short, with 4 bases between. Germline-derived CDR1 and CDR2 are MNHEY and SVGAGI. For the CDR3, the DNA is TGTGCCAGCAGTCGGTACCAAGAGACCCAGTACTTC. It is translated as CASSRYQETQYF.

This clone was observed once. V and J are TRBV9 and TRBJ1-1; D perhaps matches TRBD1 (5 bases). Germline loops: CDR1 SGDLS, CDR2 YYNGEE. Between the trimmed V and J ends, which lost 2 bases and 5 bases, there was a span of 16 bases. This CDR3 contains 15 residues. The CDR3 DNA follows: TGTGCCAGCAGCGTCTTCCCCGACGGGGGGACTGAAGCTTTCTTT. Encoded protein: CASSVFPDGGTEAFF.

This chain links TRBV27 with TRBJ1-5; 9 bases are shared with TRBD1. The CDR3 totals 14 residues. The V and J ends lost 2 bases and 7 bases, in that order; junction bases with no gene match: 3. CDR1 MNHEY and CDR2 SMNVEV come from the germline V gene (reference sequence). CDR3 coding DNA: TGTGCCAGCAGTTTACGGGACAGGGTACAGCCCCAGCATTTT. This translates into CASSLRDRVQPQHF.

The chain links TRBV9 to TRBJ2-6, with D possibly matching TRBD2 (6 bases). The germline gives CDR1 SGDLS, CDR2 YYNGEE. This CDR3 comprises 18 residues. The V and J ends lost 3 bases and 0 bases respectively, with 16 bases between them. CDR3 in DNA: TGTGCCAGCAGCGGCGGGGTGGGTACTAGCTCTGGGGCCAACGTCCTGACTTTC. Translated, it gives CASSGGVGTSSGANVLTF.

This clone has just one count. The rearrangement joins TRBV20-1 to TRBJ1-2; D is undetermined. This CDR3 comprises 14 residues. V was trimmed by 3 bases and J by 2 bases, leaving 13 bases between them. Germline loops: CDR1 DFQATT, CDR2 SNEGSKA (reference sequence). The CDR3 reads CSASYLVRNYGYTF. DNA of the CDR3: TGCAGTGCTAGTTATTTGGTCAGGAACTATGGCTACACCTTC.

The chain couples TRBV10-2 to TRBJ1-3; D unclear. Per germline, CDR1 WSHSY and CDR2 SAAADI. The CDR3 runs to 13 residues. Trimming shortened V by 6 bases and J by 0 bases, and 6 bases separated the two germline ends. Here the CDR3 DNA reads TGCGCCAGCAGGGCGGGCTCTGGAAACACCATATATTTT. Protein: CASRAGSGNTIYF.

The V and J genes are TRBV23-1 and TRBJ1-2; D is unclear. TRBV23-1 is identified as an open reading frame with a role that is uncertain. This CDR3 is 9 amino acids long. The V gene lost 9 bases and the J gene lost 4 bases, with 3 bases spanning the gap. The CDR3 region has the DNA TGCGCCAGTCTCTATGGCTACACCTTC. Its protein product is CASLYGYTF.